This T cell receptor (beta chain) was identified in a study of OX40 agonist ivuxolimab in advanced cancers. Study-level information: Patients got intravenous ivuxolimab at 0.01 to 10 mg/kg every 2 weeks.

Profiled with immunoSEQ multiplex PCR; TCRdb holds only in-frame clones, not every one. The sample yields 65,000 to 95,000 clones, less than 95% seen once. The V and J ends lost 5 bases and 1 base respectively, with 9 bases between them. Germline V gene lookup returns CDR1 SGHAT and CDR2 FQNNGV. The CDR3 contains 13 residues. The chain employs TRBV11-2 and TRBJ2-7; no reliable D call. The sequence came from an adult with an advanced solid tumor such as melanoma, head and neck, liver or kidney cancer. The sample in question was CD4+ or CD8+ T cells sorted from blood, obtained in a trial of the OX40 agonist ivuxolimab. The CDR3 is CASSPTLSYEQYF. As DNA, the CDR3 is TGTGCCAGCAGCCCTACGCTGTCCTACGAGCAGTACTTC.